This TCR beta chain is from a study of T cell repertoires in cytomegalovirus infection. In the study overall: CMV infection and matching HLA type were both indicated by public TCR beta signatures.

This clonotype occurred many times. In TCRdb, the reads were re-called with MiXCR into one record per CDR3 protein. The sample holds around 310,000 distinct CDR3 sequences; roughly 17% are singletons and the top ten take around 12%. The CDR3 consists of 15 residues. V was trimmed by 2 bases and J by 2 bases, leaving 10 bases between them. Germline V lookup: CDR1 SEHNR, CDR2 FQNEAQ (reference sequence). V gene TRBV7-9 combines with J gene TRBJ2-1; no clear D. The specimen was PBMCs. The source of this sequence is a human donor in good health (CMV status not recorded). Some clones in this sample may be carry-over from other donors' samples. CDR3 sequence (DNA): TGTGCCAGCAGCTTAATAGGGTCCACCTACAATGAGCAGTTCTTC. This translates into CASSLIGSTYNEQFF.